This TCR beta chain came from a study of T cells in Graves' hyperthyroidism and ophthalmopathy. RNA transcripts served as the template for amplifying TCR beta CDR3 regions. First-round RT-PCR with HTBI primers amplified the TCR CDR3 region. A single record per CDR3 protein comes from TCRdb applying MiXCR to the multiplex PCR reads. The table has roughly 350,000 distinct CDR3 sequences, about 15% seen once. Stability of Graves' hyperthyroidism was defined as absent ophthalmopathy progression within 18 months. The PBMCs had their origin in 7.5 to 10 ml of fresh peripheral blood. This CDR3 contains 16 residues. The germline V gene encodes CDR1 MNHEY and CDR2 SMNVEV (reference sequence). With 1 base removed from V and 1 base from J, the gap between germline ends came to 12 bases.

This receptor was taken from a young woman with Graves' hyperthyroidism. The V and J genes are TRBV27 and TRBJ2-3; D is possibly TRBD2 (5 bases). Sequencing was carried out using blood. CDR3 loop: CASSLLLGSGTDTQYF. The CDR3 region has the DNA TGTGCCAGCAGTTTATTATTAGGGAGTGGCACAGATACGCAGTATTTT.